This T cell receptor beta chain was captured by sequencing in a study of cytomegalovirus exposure and HLA in healthy donors. Germline-derived CDR1 and CDR2 are SGHKS and YYEKEE (reference sequence). CDR3 size: 16 residues. Trimming cost V 0 bases and J 0 bases, with 12 bases left between them. 13 Jbeta primers and 60 Vbeta primers were used for the PCR. Profiling relied on immunoSEQ multiplex PCR, and the TCRdb table lists in-frame clones only, not all of them. The data hold about 140,000 clones, with about 80% observed a single time. The origin of this receptor is a man younger than 40 in good health and CMV-seropositive. V and J are TRBV5-5 and TRBJ1-2; perhaps TRBD1 as D (5 bases). Material: PBMCs. The CDR3 region is CASSLGGEIANYGYTF. Written as DNA, the CDR3 is TGTGCCAGCAGCTTGGGGGGGGAGATAGCTAACTATGGCTACACCTTC.